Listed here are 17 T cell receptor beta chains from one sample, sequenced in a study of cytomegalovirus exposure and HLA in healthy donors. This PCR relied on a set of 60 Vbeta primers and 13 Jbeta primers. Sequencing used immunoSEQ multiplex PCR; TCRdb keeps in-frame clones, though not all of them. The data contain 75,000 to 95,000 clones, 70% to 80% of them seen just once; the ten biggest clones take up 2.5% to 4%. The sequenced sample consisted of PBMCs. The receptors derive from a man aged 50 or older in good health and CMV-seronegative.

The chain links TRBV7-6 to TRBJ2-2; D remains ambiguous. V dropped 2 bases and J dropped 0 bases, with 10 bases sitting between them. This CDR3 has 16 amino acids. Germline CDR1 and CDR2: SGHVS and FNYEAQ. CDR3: CASSLLGSSNTGELFF. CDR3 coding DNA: TGTGCCAGCAGCTTATTGGGCAGTTCGAACACCGGGGAGCTGTTTTTT.

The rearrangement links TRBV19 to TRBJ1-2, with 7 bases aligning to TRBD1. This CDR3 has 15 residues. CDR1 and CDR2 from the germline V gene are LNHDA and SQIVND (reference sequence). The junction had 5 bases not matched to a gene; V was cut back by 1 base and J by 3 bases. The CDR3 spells CASSIGDRIYYGYTF. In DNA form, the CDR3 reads TGTGCCAGTAGTATAGGGGACAGAATCTACTATGGCTACACCTTC. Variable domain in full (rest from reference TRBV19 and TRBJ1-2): DGGITQSPKYLFRKEGQNVTLSCEQNLNHDAMYWYRQDPGQGLRLIYYSQIVNDFQKGDIAEGYSVSREKKESFPLTVTSAQKNPTAFYLCASSIGDRIYYGYTFGSGTRLTVV.

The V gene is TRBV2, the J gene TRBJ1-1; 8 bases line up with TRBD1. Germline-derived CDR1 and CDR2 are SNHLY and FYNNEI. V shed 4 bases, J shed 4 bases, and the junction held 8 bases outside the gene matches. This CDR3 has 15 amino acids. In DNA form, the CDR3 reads TGTGCCAGCAGTGGTTGGGGGACAGGTGGCACTGAAGCTTTCTTT. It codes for CASSGWGTGGTEAFF.

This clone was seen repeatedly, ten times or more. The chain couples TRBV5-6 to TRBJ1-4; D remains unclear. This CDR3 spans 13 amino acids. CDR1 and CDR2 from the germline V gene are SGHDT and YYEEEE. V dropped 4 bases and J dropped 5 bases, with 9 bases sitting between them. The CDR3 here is CASSRVLNEKLFF. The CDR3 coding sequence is TGTGCCAGCAGCCGGGTTTTAAATGAAAAACTGTTTTTT.

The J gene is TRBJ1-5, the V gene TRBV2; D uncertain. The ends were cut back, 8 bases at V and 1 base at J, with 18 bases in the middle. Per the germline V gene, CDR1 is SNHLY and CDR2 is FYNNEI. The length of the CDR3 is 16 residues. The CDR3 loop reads CASQATSLGSNQPQHF. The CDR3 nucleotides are TGTGCCAGCCAAGCCACATCTCTAGGCAGCAATCAGCCCCAGCATTTT.

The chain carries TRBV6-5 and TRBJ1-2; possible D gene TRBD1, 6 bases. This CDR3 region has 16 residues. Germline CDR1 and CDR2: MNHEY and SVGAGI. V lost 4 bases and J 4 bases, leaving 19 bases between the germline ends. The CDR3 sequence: CASSSPRGGGGYGYTF. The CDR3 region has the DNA TGTGCCAGCAGTTCCCCCCGAGGGGGGGGAGGCTATGGCTACACCTTC.

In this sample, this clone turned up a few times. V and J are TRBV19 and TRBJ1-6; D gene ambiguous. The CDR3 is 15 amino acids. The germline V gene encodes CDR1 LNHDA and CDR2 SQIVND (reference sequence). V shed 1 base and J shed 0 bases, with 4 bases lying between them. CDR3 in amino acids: CASSIGGSYNSPLHF. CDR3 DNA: TGTGCCAGTAGTATAGGAGGCTCCTATAATTCACCCCTCCACTTT.

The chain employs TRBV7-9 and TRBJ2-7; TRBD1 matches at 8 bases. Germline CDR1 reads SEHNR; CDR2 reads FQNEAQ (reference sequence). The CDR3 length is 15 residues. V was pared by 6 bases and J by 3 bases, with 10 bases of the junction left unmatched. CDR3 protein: CASRTQGAGSYEQYF. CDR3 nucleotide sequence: TGTGCCAGCAGGACCCAGGGGGCGGGGAGCTACGAGCAGTACTTC.

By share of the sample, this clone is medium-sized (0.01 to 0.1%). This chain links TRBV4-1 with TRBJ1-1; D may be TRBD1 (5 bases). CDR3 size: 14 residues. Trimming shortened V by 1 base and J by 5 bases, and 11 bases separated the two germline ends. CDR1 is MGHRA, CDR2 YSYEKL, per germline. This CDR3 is CASSQAEGLTEAFF. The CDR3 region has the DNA TGCGCCAGCAGCCAAGCGGAGGGGTTGACTGAAGCTTTCTTT.

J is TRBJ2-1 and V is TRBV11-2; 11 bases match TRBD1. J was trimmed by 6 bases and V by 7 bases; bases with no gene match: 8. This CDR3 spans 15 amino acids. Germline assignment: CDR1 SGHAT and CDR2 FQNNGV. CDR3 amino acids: CASTIAGTGGNEQFF. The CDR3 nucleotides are TGTGCCAGCACCATCGCCGGGACAGGGGGCAATGAGCAGTTCTTC.

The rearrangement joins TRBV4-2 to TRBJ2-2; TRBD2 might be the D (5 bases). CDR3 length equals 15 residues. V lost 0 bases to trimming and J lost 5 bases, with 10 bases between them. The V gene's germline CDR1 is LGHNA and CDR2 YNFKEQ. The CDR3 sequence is CASSQDLGVTGELFF. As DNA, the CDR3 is TGTGCCAGCAGCCAAGATCTCGGGGTTACCGGGGAGCTGTTTTTT.

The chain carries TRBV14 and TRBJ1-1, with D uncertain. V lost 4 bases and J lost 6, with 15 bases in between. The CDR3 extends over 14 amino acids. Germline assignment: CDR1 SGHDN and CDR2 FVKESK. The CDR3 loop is CASSPKGRMAEAFF. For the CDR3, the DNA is TGTGCCAGCAGCCCAAAAGGGAGGATGGCTGAAGCTTTCTTT. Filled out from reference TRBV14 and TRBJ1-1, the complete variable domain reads EAGVTQFPSHSVIEKGQTVTLRCDPISGHDNLYWYRRVMGKEIKFLLHFVKESKQDESGMPNNRFLAERTGGTYSTLKVQPAELEDSGVYFCASSPKGRMAEAFFGQGTRLTVV.

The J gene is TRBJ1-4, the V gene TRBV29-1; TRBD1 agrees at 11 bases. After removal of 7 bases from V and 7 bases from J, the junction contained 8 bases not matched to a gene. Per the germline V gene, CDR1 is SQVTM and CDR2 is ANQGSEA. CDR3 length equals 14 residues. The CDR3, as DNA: TGCAGCGCCGGGGGGACAGGGGGAGGTGAAAAACTGTTTTTT. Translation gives CSAGGTGGGEKLFF.

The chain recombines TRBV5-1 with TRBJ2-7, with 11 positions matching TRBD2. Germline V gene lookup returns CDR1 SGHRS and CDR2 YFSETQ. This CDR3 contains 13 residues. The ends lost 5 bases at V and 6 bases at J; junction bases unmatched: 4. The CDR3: CASRLAGAREQYF. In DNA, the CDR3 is TGCGCCAGCAGACTAGCGGGGGCCCGCGAGCAGTACTTC.

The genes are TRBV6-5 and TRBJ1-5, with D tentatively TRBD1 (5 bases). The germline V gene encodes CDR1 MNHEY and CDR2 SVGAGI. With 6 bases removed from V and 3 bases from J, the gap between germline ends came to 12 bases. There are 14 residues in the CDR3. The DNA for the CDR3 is TGTGCCAGCAGCTCCGGGGGGTACAATCAGCCCCAGCATTTT. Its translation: CASSSGGYNQPQHF.

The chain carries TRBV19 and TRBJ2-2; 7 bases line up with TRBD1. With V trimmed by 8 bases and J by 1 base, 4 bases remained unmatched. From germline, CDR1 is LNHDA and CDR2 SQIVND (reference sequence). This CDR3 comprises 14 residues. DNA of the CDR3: TGTGCCAGTTCCGGGACAGAGAACACCGGGGAGCTGTTTTTT. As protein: CASSGTENTGELFF.

Here the CDR3 reads CASSSPFTEAFF. The DNA of the CDR3 is TGTGCCAGCAGCTCCCCTTTCACTGAAGCTTTCTTT. The chain carries TRBV5-8 and TRBJ1-1, with D hard to call. Germline CDR1 reads SGHTS; CDR2 reads YDEGEE. The V and J ends lost 3 bases and 4 bases respectively, with 7 bases between them. The CDR3 consists of 12 residues. Variable domain in full (rest from reference TRBV5-8 and TRBJ1-1): EAGVTQSPTHLIKTRGQQATLRCSPISGHTSVYWYQQALGLGLQFLLWYDEGEERNRGNFPPRFSGRQFPNYSSELNVNALELEDSALYLCASSSPFTEAFFGQGTRLTVV.